Following are 19 T cell receptor beta chains from one sample sequenced in a study of PD-1 blockade in mismatch repair-deficient tumors. Clones were sequenced by immunoSEQ multiplex PCR, and TCRdb holds only the in-frame ones, with some missing. The data hold 100,000 or so clones, with 70% to 85% observed a single time. The sequenced sample was peripheral blood, obtained about eight months after starting pembrolizumab. The source is an adult with mismatch repair-deficient cancer.

The CDR3 sequence: CASSGPRNDYTF. CDR3 sequence (DNA): TGTGCCAGCAGTGGACCCAGGAATGACTACACCTTC. The chain recombines TRBV6-6 with TRBJ1-2; no firm D call. Germline CDR1 is MNHNY and CDR2 is SVGAGI (reference sequence). V was shortened by 5 bases and J by 10 bases, with 14 bases between the two germline ends. The CDR3 consists of 12 residues.

The genes are TRBV10-2 and TRBJ2-3; D is undetermined. This CDR3 region has 15 residues. Germline CDR1 WSHSY, CDR2 SAAADI. V lost 4 bases and J lost 1, with 12 bases in between. The CDR3 region is CASSGQASGTDTQYF. CDR3 nucleotides: TGCGCCAGCAGTGGCCAAGCGTCGGGCACAGATACGCAGTATTTT.

The count of this clone is one. The chain couples TRBV2 to TRBJ2-7; TRBD1 might be the D (5 bases). The ends were cut back, 2 bases at V and 6 bases at J, with 17 bases in the middle. The CDR3 length is 15 residues. CDR1 and CDR2 (germline): SNHLY, FYNNEI. The chain's CDR3 is CASSESGMGRGEQYF. The CDR3 bases are TGTGCCAGCAGTGAATCTGGAATGGGGCGTGGCGAGCAGTACTTC.

This clone has only one observation. V usage is TRBV27 and J usage is TRBJ1-1; 9 bases map to TRBD1. Germline V gives CDR1 MNHEY, CDR2 SMNVEV (reference sequence). The junction had 18 bases not matched to a gene; V was cut back by 8 bases and J by 5 bases. The CDR3 has 17 amino acids. The DNA of the CDR3 is TGTGCCAGCCGGACAGGGGCTACCCTCTCAGCGGGGACTGAAGCTTTCTTT. The encoded protein is CASRTGATLSAGTEAFF.

The rearrangement joins TRBV6-1 to TRBJ1-3; D unresolved. The V gene's germline CDR1 is MNHNS and CDR2 SASEGT. The CDR3 is 14 residues long. V was pared by 7 bases and J by 0 bases, with 10 bases between. The CDR3 here is CASTSGVSGNTIYF. In DNA, the CDR3 is TGTGCCAGCACGTCCGGGGTCTCTGGAAACACCATATATTTT.

V is TRBV19 and J is TRBJ1-5; D call uncertain. Germline V CDR1 and CDR2: LNHDA, SQIVND (reference sequence). The CDR3 loop spans 15 amino acids. The V end was cut by 5 bases, the J end by 5 bases, with 16 bases between. This chain's CDR3 is CASSLWARGDQPQHF. The CDR3 DNA reads TGTGCCAGTAGTCTCTGGGCCCGGGGAGATCAGCCCCAGCATTTT.

Remarks on this clone: The identical CDR3 is also encoded by other nucleotide sequences in the sample. The genes are TRBV7-2 and TRBJ2-1, with 8 bases matching TRBD2. The CDR3 has 13 amino acids. Germline V lookup: CDR1 SGHTA, CDR2 FQGNSA. Trimming cost V 2 bases and J 6 bases; bases outside gene matches: 0. The CDR3 here is CASSLRGGNEQFF. CDR3 sequence (DNA): TGTGCCAGCAGCTTACGGGGGGGCAATGAGCAGTTCTTC.

This chain uses TRBV6-4 with TRBJ2-1, with D uncertain. There are 15 residues in the CDR3. Between the trimmed V and J ends, which lost 0 bases and 4 bases, there was a span of 10 bases. CDR1 and CDR2 (germline): MRHNA, SNTAGT. The CDR3 here is CASSDSGGTYNEQFF. Written as DNA, the CDR3 is TGTGCCAGCAGTGACTCAGGCGGAACTTACAATGAGCAGTTCTTC.

This clone was counted only a few times. The V and J genes are TRBV11-2 and TRBJ1-3, with TRBD1 matching over 9 bases. The germline V gene encodes CDR1 SGHAT and CDR2 FQNNGV. Trimming at V came to 1 base and at J to 4 bases, leaving 2 bases not matched to a gene. This CDR3 has 15 amino acids. This CDR3 is CASSLVGQGGNTIYF. The CDR3 DNA is TGTGCCAGCAGCTTAGTGGGACAGGGCGGAAACACCATATATTTT. Complete variable domain (other parts from reference TRBV11-2 and TRBJ1-3): EAGVAQSPRYKIIEKRQSVAFWCNPISGHATLYWYQQILGQGPKLLIQFQNNGVVDDSQLPKDRFSAERLKGVDSTLKIQPAKLEDSAVYLCASSLVGQGGNTIYFGEGSWLTVV.

The gene calls are TRBV6-5 and TRBJ1-1; 8 bases are shared with TRBD1. V lost 6 bases and J lost 5; bases outside the gene matches: 8. The CDR3 runs to 14 residues. Per germline, CDR1 MNHEY and CDR2 SVGAGI. This chain's CDR3 is CASRTRGLRTEAFF. The CDR3, as DNA: TGTGCCAGCAGGACCAGGGGGCTGAGGACTGAAGCTTTCTTT.

J is TRBJ2-3 and V is TRBV5-6, with 9 bases lining up with TRBD1. The germline V gene encodes CDR1 SGHDT and CDR2 YYEEEE. V lost 5 bases, J lost 7 bases, and 8 bases stayed unmatched. CDR3 length equals 14 residues. The CDR3 loop reads CASRHGTGLNTQYF. The DNA for the CDR3 is TGTGCCAGCAGGCACGGGACAGGGTTAAATACGCAGTATTTT.

The rearrangement uses TRBV7-8 and TRBJ1-1; 9 bases match TRBD1. V shed 5 bases and J 4 bases; nucleotides not matched to a gene: 5. The CDR3 consists of 14 residues. The germline CDR1 and CDR2 sequences are SGHVS and FQNEAQ. In nucleotides, the CDR3 is TGTGCCAGCAGCACACAGGGGGCAGTCACTGAAGCTTTCTTT. Translation gives CASSTQGAVTEAFF.

The chain is built from TRBV7-6 and TRBJ2-5; TRBD2 matches 9 bases. V lost 0 bases and J lost 4; bases outside the gene matches: 6. Looked up from germline, CDR1 is SGHVS and CDR2 is FNYEAQ. The length of the CDR3 is 16 residues. The CDR3 spells CASSLALAGERETQYF. The CDR3 nucleotides read TGTGCCAGCAGCTTAGCCTTAGCGGGAGAGCGAGAGACCCAGTACTTC.

The chain carries TRBV6-6 and TRBJ2-7; D may be TRBD1 (5 bases). There are 12 residues in the CDR3. The ends were cut back, 6 bases at V and 6 bases at J, with 12 bases in the middle. Per the germline V gene, CDR1 is MNHNY and CDR2 is SVGAGI (reference sequence). CDR3 residues: CASSLGATEQYF. DNA for the CDR3: TGTGCCAGCAGCCTAGGGGCAACCGAGCAGTACTTC.

The chain recombines TRBV5-4 with TRBJ2-1; no clear D gene. Germline-derived CDR1 and CDR2 are SGHNT and YYREEE (reference sequence). The ends were cut back, 2 bases at V and 10 bases at J, with 7 bases in the middle. The length of the CDR3 is 11 residues. The CDR3, as DNA: TGTGCCAGCAGCTTCGGACCGGAGCAGTTCTTC. This gives the protein CASSFGPEQFF.

The chain combines TRBV6-5 with TRBJ2-1; D ambiguous. Germline CDR1 reads MNHEY; CDR2 reads SVGAGI. The CDR3 extends over 10 amino acids. The V end lost 9 bases, the J end lost 6 bases, and 6 bases lay between the germline ends. The CDR3 nucleotides are TGTGCCAGTAGGTTCAATGAGCAGTTCTTC. Protein sequence: CASRFNEQFF.

This chain joins TRBV29-1 and TRBJ1-2; D possibly corresponds to TRBD1 (5 bases). Germline V gene data show CDR1 as SQVTM and CDR2 as ANQGSEA. The CDR3 extends over 13 amino acids. Trimming shortened V by 3 bases and J by 9 bases, and 17 bases separated the two germline ends. The CDR3 spells CSVERALGGSYTF. CDR3 sequence (DNA): TGCAGCGTTGAGAGAGCCTTGGGGGGTAGCTACACCTTC.

The chain employs TRBV27 and TRBJ2-1, with D hard to call. The length of the CDR3 is 8 residues. Trimming cost V 11 bases and J 10 bases, with 6 bases left between them. Germline CDR1 reads MNHEY; CDR2 reads SMNVEV (reference sequence). The CDR3 DNA reads as TGTGCCCTCGGGGAGCAGTTCTTC. As protein: CALGEQFF.

The V and J genes are TRBV5-6 and TRBJ2-3; 10 positions agree with TRBD2. CDR1 is SGHDT and CDR2 is YYEEEE in the germline V gene. The CDR3 runs to 14 residues. V lost 4 bases, J lost 6 bases, and 5 bases stayed unmatched. The CDR3 DNA sequence: TGTGCCAGCAGCGATAGCGGGAGGTTGGATACGCAGTATTTT. Its translation is CASSDSGRLDTQYF.